A selection of T cell receptor beta chains follows, all from one sample in a study of blood T cell repertoires in COVID-19. Some clones are missing from TCRdb's copy, which holds only in-frame ones; the method was immunoSEQ multiplex PCR. The sample includes under 200,000 clones, approximately 90% seen only once; the top ten take 20% to 25%. Sequenced material: peripheral blood. The source of these receptors is a man in his fifties or sixties with active or convalescent COVID-19. The CDR3 runs from the conserved cysteine through the conserved F or W. The order of the fields is CDR3 DNA, CDR3 protein, D gene, J gene, clone size, V gene. A D gene is named only where the DNA matches it firmly. For some rows the clone size is stated as once, few or many, or as a class when expanded; others skip it.

CDR3 DNA: TGCGCCAGCAGCTTTGGGACAGCCAACATTCAGTACTTC
CDR3 protein: CASSFGTANIQYF
D gene: TRBD1
J gene: TRBJ2-4
clone size: .
V gene: TRBV5-1

CDR3 DNA: TGTGCCAGCAGCCAAGTAGACAACAATGAGCAGTTCTTC
CDR3 protein: CASSQVDNNEQFF
D gene: .
J gene: TRBJ2-1
clone size: once
V gene: TRBV4-2

CDR3 DNA: TGTGCCAGCAAGTTCTACAGGGAGATAGATACGCAGTATTTT
CDR3 protein: CASKFYREIDTQYF
D gene: .
J gene: TRBJ2-3
clone size: .
V gene: TRBV6-5

CDR3 DNA: TGTGCCAGCGGGTTAGGAGGGACCACCGGGGAGCTGTTTTTT
CDR3 protein: CASGLGGTTGELFF
D gene: .
J gene: TRBJ2-2
clone size: .
V gene: TRBV7-3

CDR3 DNA: TGCGCCAGCAGCCAAGCCCTGACAGGGGGAGAATATAATTCACCCCTCCACTTT
CDR3 protein: CASSQALTGGEYNSPLHF
D gene: TRBD1
J gene: TRBJ1-6
clone size: once
V gene: TRBV4-1

CDR3 DNA: TGTGCCAGCAGGGTGGCAGGGGGTGGCTACACCTTC
CDR3 protein: CASRVAGGGYTF
D gene: TRBD1
J gene: TRBJ1-2
clone size: .
V gene: TRBV6-5

CDR3 DNA: TGTGCCAGCACCTGGGACAGGGCAGAAGAGACCCAGTACTTC
CDR3 protein: CASTWDRAEETQYF
D gene: TRBD1
J gene: TRBJ2-5
clone size: .
V gene: TRBV2

CDR3 DNA: TGTGCCAGCAGTTACTCGCGACAGGGGAGCAATTCACCCCTCCACTTT
CDR3 protein: CASSYSRQGSNSPLHF
D gene: TRBD1
J gene: TRBJ1-6
clone size: .
V gene: TRBV6-5

CDR3 DNA: TGTGCCAGCAGCGTCGGGACAGGGCATGTAGGGCCTAAAAACATTCAGTACTTC
CDR3 protein: CASSVGTGHVGPKNIQYF
D gene: TRBD1
J gene: TRBJ2-4
clone size: .
V gene: TRBV9

CDR3 DNA: TGTGCCAGCAGCTCAACCTACAATGAGCAGTTCTTC
CDR3 protein: CASSSTYNEQFF
D gene: .
J gene: TRBJ2-1
clone size: .
V gene: TRBV11-3

CDR3 DNA: TGCGCCAGCAGTGATACAGGGGGAAACGGAAAACTGTTTTTT
CDR3 protein: CASSDTGGNGKLFF
D gene: TRBD1
J gene: TRBJ1-4
clone size: few
V gene: TRBV10-1

CDR3 DNA: TGTGCCAGCAGCTCCTCAGGGCAGGGCTACACCTTC
CDR3 protein: CASSSSGQGYTF
D gene: .
J gene: TRBJ1-2
clone size: .
V gene: TRBV5-5

CDR3 DNA: TGTGCCATCAGCTTCAGGGAGGGAGAGACCCAGTACTTC
CDR3 protein: CAISFREGETQYF
D gene: TRBD2
J gene: TRBJ2-5
clone size: .
V gene: TRBV10-3

CDR3 DNA: TGTGCCAGCAGCCCCCGACTAGCCGGTGAGCAGTTCTTC
CDR3 protein: CASSPRLAGEQFF
D gene: TRBD2
J gene: TRBJ2-1
clone size: .
V gene: TRBV14

CDR3 DNA: TGTGCCAGTAGTCCCCGGACAGGGGTAAACAATCAGCCCCAGCATTTT
CDR3 protein: CASSPRTGVNNQPQHF
D gene: TRBD1
J gene: TRBJ1-5
clone size: .
V gene: TRBV19

CDR3 DNA: TGCGCCAGCAGCTCACAGGGGTGGGACACTGAAGCTTTCTTT
CDR3 protein: CASSSQGWDTEAFF
D gene: TRBD1
J gene: TRBJ1-1
clone size: .
V gene: TRBV5-1

CDR3 DNA: TGCGCCAGCAGCCAACCTAGCGCGTTAGGGAATCAGCCCCAGCATTTT
CDR3 protein: CASSQPSALGNQPQHF
D gene: .
J gene: TRBJ1-5
clone size: .
V gene: TRBV4-1

CDR3 DNA: TGTGCCAGCAGTGGGACAGGGGTAAACGAGCAGTACTTC
CDR3 protein: CASSGTGVNEQYF
D gene: TRBD1
J gene: TRBJ2-7
clone size: .
V gene: TRBV2

CDR3 DNA: TGTGCCAGCAGCGTAGGGTCGGGGGAGTACAATGAGCAGTTCTTC
CDR3 protein: CASSVGSGEYNEQFF
D gene: .
J gene: TRBJ2-1
clone size: .
V gene: TRBV9

CDR3 DNA: TGTGCCAGCAGTTTAAAAGGGGACAGGGAATATGGCTACACCTTC
CDR3 protein: CASSLKGDREYGYTF
D gene: TRBD1
J gene: TRBJ1-2
clone size: .
V gene: TRBV27

CDR3 DNA: TGTGCCAGCAGTAGGGGAAATAACTATGGCTACACCTTC
CDR3 protein: CASSRGNNYGYTF
D gene: .
J gene: TRBJ1-2
clone size: .
V gene: TRBV12-3/TRBV12-4

CDR3 DNA: TGTGCCAGCAGCCTAAGCGGGGGGGTCACTGAAGCTTTCTTT
CDR3 protein: CASSLSGGVTEAFF
D gene: .
J gene: TRBJ1-1
clone size: once
V gene: TRBV7-2

CDR3 DNA: TGTGCCAGCAGCTCTCAGGGGGCGCGTACTGAAGCTTTCTTT
CDR3 protein: CASSSQGARTEAFF
D gene: TRBD1
J gene: TRBJ1-1
clone size: .
V gene: TRBV11-2

CDR3 DNA: TGTGCCAGCAGTTACTCGATGACAGGGTACGAGCAGTACTTC
CDR3 protein: CASSYSMTGYEQYF
D gene: TRBD1
J gene: TRBJ2-7
clone size: .
V gene: TRBV6-5

CDR3 DNA: TGTGCCAGCAGCTTAGGGACAGTGGGCAAAAACATTCAGTACTTC
CDR3 protein: CASSLGTVGKNIQYF
D gene: .
J gene: TRBJ2-4
clone size: .
V gene: TRBV11-2

CDR3 DNA: TGTGCCACCAGCAGAGATGTGACAGGGACCTATCAGCCCCAGCATTTT
CDR3 protein: CATSRDVTGTYQPQHF
D gene: TRBD1
J gene: TRBJ1-5
clone size: .
V gene: TRBV15

CDR3 DNA: TGTGCCAGCAGCTTGGGCGGTGGCTACACCTTC
CDR3 protein: CASSLGGGYTF
D gene: .
J gene: TRBJ1-2
clone size: .
V gene: TRBV5-6

CDR3 DNA: TGTGCCAGCAGCTTCGCTCCGGGAGTTGAAAAACTGTTTTTT
CDR3 protein: CASSFAPGVEKLFF
D gene: .
J gene: TRBJ1-4
clone size: .
V gene: TRBV11-2

CDR3 DNA: TGTGCCAGCAGCAAACTTCCCGGGGACAGCTATGGCTACACCTTC
CDR3 protein: CASSKLPGDSYGYTF
D gene: TRBD1
J gene: TRBJ1-2
clone size: .
V gene: TRBV7-2

CDR3 DNA: TGTGCCAGCAGCTTCTATTTTAGCGTGGGTTACAATGAGCAGTTCTTC
CDR3 protein: CASSFYFSVGYNEQFF
D gene: .
J gene: TRBJ2-1
clone size: .
V gene: TRBV5-4

CDR3 DNA: TGCGCCAGCAGCTCCTCCAGGGGTCCAAAACGGGCAGATACGCAGTATTTT
CDR3 protein: CASSSSRGPKRADTQYF
D gene: .
J gene: TRBJ2-3
clone size: .
V gene: TRBV5-1

CDR3 DNA: TGTGCCAGCAGTCTCAGCGGGGACACAGATACGCAGTATTTT
CDR3 protein: CASSLSGDTDTQYF
D gene: TRBD2
J gene: TRBJ2-3
clone size: .
V gene: TRBV6-5

CDR3 DNA: TGTGCCAGCAGGATGACAGGGGGATATGGCTACACCTTC
CDR3 protein: CASRMTGGYGYTF
D gene: TRBD1
J gene: TRBJ1-2
clone size: .
V gene: TRBV27

CDR3 DNA: TGTGCCAGCAGCCCCCCGGCGGGGGGCTACGAGCAGTACTTC
CDR3 protein: CASSPPAGGYEQYF
D gene: TRBD2
J gene: TRBJ2-7
clone size: .
V gene: TRBV5-5

CDR3 DNA: TGTGCCAGCCCAGTCGCATCCCAAGAGACCCAGTACTTC
CDR3 protein: CASPVASQETQYF
D gene: .
J gene: TRBJ2-5
clone size: .
V gene: TRBV6-4

CDR3 DNA: TGTGCCAGCAGCAATACGGGACAGGGAAGAAACACCATATATTTT
CDR3 protein: CASSNTGQGRNTIYF
D gene: TRBD1
J gene: TRBJ1-3
clone size: .
V gene: TRBV6-5

CDR3 DNA: TGTGCCAGCAGCGGAGGGACTAGCTCCTACAATGAGCAGTTCTTC
CDR3 protein: CASSGGTSSYNEQFF
D gene: TRBD2
J gene: TRBJ2-1
clone size: .
V gene: TRBV7-2

CDR3 DNA: TGTGCCAGCAGCCAAGGGGGAAAGCGGGGGGCTACAAAAGAGACCCAGTACTTC
CDR3 protein: CASSQGGKRGATKETQYF
D gene: TRBD2
J gene: TRBJ2-5
clone size: .
V gene: TRBV3-1/TRBV3-2

CDR3 DNA: TGCGCCAGCAGGGGTCCCGGGACAGGAGGCAATTCACCCCTCCACTTT
CDR3 protein: CASRGPGTGGNSPLHF
D gene: TRBD1
J gene: TRBJ1-6
clone size: .
V gene: TRBV5-1

CDR3 DNA: TGTGCCAGCAGCCAAGATAACCTAGCGGGGGAGCAGTTCTTC
CDR3 protein: CASSQDNLAGEQFF
D gene: TRBD2
J gene: TRBJ2-1
clone size: .
V gene: TRBV4-2

CDR3 DNA: TGTGCCAGCGGGGGACAGCTCAATCAGCCCCAGCATTTT
CDR3 protein: CASGGQLNQPQHF
D gene: TRBD1
J gene: TRBJ1-5
clone size: .
V gene: TRBV6-5

CDR3 DNA: TGCGCCAGCAGCTTTAACAGGCCGGGCTACGAGCAGTACTTC
CDR3 protein: CASSFNRPGYEQYF
D gene: .
J gene: TRBJ2-7
clone size: .
V gene: TRBV5-1

CDR3 DNA: TGTGCCAGCAGCTTCCGGCTAGTAGGAAACACCGGGGAGCTGTTTTTT
CDR3 protein: CASSFRLVGNTGELFF
D gene: .
J gene: TRBJ2-2
clone size: once
V gene: TRBV7-2

CDR3 DNA: TGCGCCAGCAGCTTGGAGAGCTCCGGGAACACTGAAGCTTTCTTT
CDR3 protein: CASSLESSGNTEAFF
D gene: .
J gene: TRBJ1-1
clone size: .
V gene: TRBV5-1

CDR3 DNA: TGTGCCAGCAGCCAGGTAGAGGGGGTAGATCAGCCCCAGCATTTT
CDR3 protein: CASSQVEGVDQPQHF
D gene: .
J gene: TRBJ1-5
clone size: .
V gene: TRBV4-2

CDR3 DNA: TGTGCCAGCAGTTACTCGAAGGTAGCGGGGGGCCCCCAGTTGTTCTTC
CDR3 protein: CASSYSKVAGGPQLFF
D gene: TRBD2
J gene: TRBJ2-1
clone size: .
V gene: TRBV6-5

CDR3 DNA: TGTGCCAGCAGCTTATGGACTGCCGGGGAGCTGTTTTTT
CDR3 protein: CASSLWTAGELFF
D gene: .
J gene: TRBJ2-2
clone size: .
V gene: TRBV7-2

CDR3 DNA: TGTGCCAGCTCATATAGCACAGATACGCAGTATTTT
CDR3 protein: CASSYSTDTQYF
D gene: .
J gene: TRBJ2-3
clone size: .
V gene: TRBV18